The rows below give T cell receptor beta chains drawn from one sample of a study of early T cells in non-severe SARS-CoV-2 infection. TCRdb reprocessed the 5' RACE reads with MiXCR, giving one entry per CDR3 protein. The sample has fewer than 50,000 distinct CDR3 sequences; about 4% are singletons. The material sequenced was whole blood. These receptor sequences come from an adult who was a healthcare worker with PCR-confirmed SARS-CoV-2 infection or an uninfected control (not recorded which). The CDR3 runs from the conserved cysteine through the conserved F or W. D genes are given only for firm matches. Expanded clones are given a class, and other clones once, few, many or no size at all.

TRBD2,many,TRBV3-1,TRBJ2-1,19,CASSQDFSGAKSSYNEQFF,TGTGCCAGCAGCCAAGATTTTAGCGGGGCCAAGAGCTCCTACAATGAGCAGTTCTTC
TRBD1,few,TRBV7-2,TRBJ1-5,15,CASSPGTGFVQPQHF,TGTGCCAGCAGCCCCGGGACAGGGTTCGTTCAGCCCCAGCATTTT
TRBD2,.,TRBV7-2,TRBJ2-1,16,CASSLGSGSSYNEQFF,TGTGCCAGCAGCTTAGGTAGCGGGAGCTCCTACAATGAGCAGTTCTTC
.,many,TRBV7-2,TRBJ1-2,14,CASSLLAGIDGYTF,TGTGCCAGCAGCCTTCTGGCAGGGATAGATGGCTACACCTTC
.,many,TRBV6-1,TRBJ2-4,14,CASSEGTGDYIQYF,TGTGCCAGCAGTGAAGGAACGGGAGACTACATTCAGTACTTC
.,many,TRBV7-3,TRBJ2-1,13,CASSFTGFDEQFF,TGTGCCAGCAGCTTCACGGGATTCGATGAGCAGTTCTTC
TRBD2,many,TRBV20-1,TRBJ2-1,16,CSARSRTSVSYNEQFF,TGCAGTGCTAGGTCCCGGACTAGCGTTTCCTACAATGAGCAGTTCTTC
.,many,TRBV12-3/TRBV12-4,TRBJ2-1,15,CASCQQAPVYNEQFF,TGTGCCAGTTGCCAACAGGCACCAGTCTACAATGAGCAGTTCTTC
.,many,TRBV29-1,TRBJ1-1,11,CSVVTGAEAFF,TGCAGCGTTGTTACCGGGGCTGAAGCTTTCTTT
TRBD2,many,TRBV11-2,TRBJ2-5,17,CASSLDLRTSGQETQYF,TGTGCCAGCAGCTTAGATTTAAGGACTAGCGGGCAAGAGACCCAGTACTTC
.,many,TRBV6-5,TRBJ2-2,14,CASSYARPTGELFF,TGTGCCAGCAGTTACGCCCGCCCCACCGGGGAGCTGTTTTTT
.,many,TRBV2,TRBJ1-6,15,CASRPGSGGASPLHF,TGTGCCAGCAGGCCAGGGTCGGGGGGAGCTTCACCCCTCCACTTT
.,many,TRBV27,TRBJ1-6,11,CASGYNSPLHF,TGTGCCAGCGGATATAATTCACCCCTCCACTTT
.,.,TRBV7-3,TRBJ2-2,14,CASSLFKGHGELFF,TGTGCCAGCAGCTTATTTAAGGGGCACGGGGAGCTGTTTTTT
TRBD1,many,TRBV20-1,TRBJ2-7,14,CSARGDRGTYEQYF,TGCAGTGCTAGAGGAGACAGGGGGACCTACGAGCAGTACTTC
.,few,TRBV10-2,TRBJ2-6,14,CASSGSGTANVLTF,TGCGCCAGCAGTGGCTCCGGGACTGCCAACGTCCTGACTTTC
TRBD2,.,TRBV6-1,TRBJ2-7,15,CASTKEAGTSYEQYF,TGTGCCAGCACTAAGGAAGCGGGGACTTCCTACGAGCAGTACTTC
TRBD1,.,TRBV4-1,TRBJ2-5,15,CASSRLTGGRETQYF,TGCGCCAGCAGCCGCCTGACAGGGGGCCGAGAGACCCAGTACTTC
.,many,TRBV29-1,TRBJ1-1,15,CSTKGYLGMNTEAFF,TGCAGCACGAAGGGGTATCTGGGCATGAACACTGAAGCTTTCTTT
TRBD1,.,TRBV2,TRBJ1-2,15,CASSGPGGSHYGYTF,TGTGCCAGCAGTGGGCCAGGGGGGTCTCACTATGGCTACACCTTC
.,many,TRBV5-1,TRBJ2-7,13,CASSEGQLYEQYF,TGCGCCAGCAGCGAAGGACAACTCTACGAGCAGTACTTC
TRBD2,many,TRBV6-5,TRBJ2-1,15,CASSEGGPSYNEQFF,TGTGCCAGCAGCGAGGGAGGGCCCTCCTACAATGAGCAGTTCTTC
.,.,TRBV7-7,TRBJ2-5,12,CASSPPGGTQYF,TGTGCTAGCAGCCCCCCCGGAGGGACCCAGTACTTC
TRBD1,many,TRBV6-1,TRBJ2-7,14,CASSTGGSSYEQYF,TGTGCCAGCAGTACAGGGGGAAGCTCCTACGAGCAGTACTTC
.,many,TRBV7-3,TRBJ1-6,14,CASSLSRRDSPLHF,TGTGCCAGCAGCTTAAGCCGGCGGGATTCACCCCTCCACTTT